This T cell receptor (beta chain) came from a study of blood T cell repertoires in COVID-19. The germline CDR1 and CDR2 sequences are SEHNR and FQNEAQ (reference sequence). The J segment lost 5 bases and the V segment lost 5 bases, leaving 7 bases of the junction unmatched. The CDR3 has 15 amino acids. This clone was seen only once. TCRdb's table, derived via immunoSEQ multiplex PCR, lists solely in-frame clones and lacks some. This sample has 400,000 to 450,000 clones, with about nine tenths found just once. This chain connects TRBV7-9 to TRBJ2-3, with 10 bases identical to TRBD1. Sequenced: PBMCs or T cells enriched from blood (not recorded which). The TCR originated in a man younger than 35 who had recovered from COVID-19. The CDR3 loop is CASSPGQGSIDTQYF. CDR3 sequence (DNA): TGTGCCAGCAGCCCGGGACAGGGGTCCATAGATACGCAGTATTTT. The full variable domain, completed using reference TRBV7-9 and TRBJ2-3, is DTGVSQNPRHKITKRGQNVTFRCDPISEHNRLYWYRQTLGQGPEFLTYFQNEAQLEKSRLLSDRFSAERPKGSFSTLEIQRTEQGDSAMYLCASSPGQGSIDTQYFGPGTRLTVL.